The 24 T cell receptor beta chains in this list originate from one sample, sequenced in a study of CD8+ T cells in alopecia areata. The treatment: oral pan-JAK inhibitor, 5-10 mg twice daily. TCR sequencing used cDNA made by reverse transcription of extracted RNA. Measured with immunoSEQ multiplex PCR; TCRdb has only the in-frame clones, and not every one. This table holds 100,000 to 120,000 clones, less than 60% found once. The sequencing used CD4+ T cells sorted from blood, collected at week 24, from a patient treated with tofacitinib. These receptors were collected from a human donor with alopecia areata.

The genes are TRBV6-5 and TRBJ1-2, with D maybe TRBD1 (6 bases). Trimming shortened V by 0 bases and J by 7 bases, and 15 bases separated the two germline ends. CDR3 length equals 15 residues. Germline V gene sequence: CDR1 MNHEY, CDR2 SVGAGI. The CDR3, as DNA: TGTGCCAGCAGTTACTCGGGGGGCCGGAGGTCTGGCTACACCTTC. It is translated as CASSYSGGRRSGYTF.

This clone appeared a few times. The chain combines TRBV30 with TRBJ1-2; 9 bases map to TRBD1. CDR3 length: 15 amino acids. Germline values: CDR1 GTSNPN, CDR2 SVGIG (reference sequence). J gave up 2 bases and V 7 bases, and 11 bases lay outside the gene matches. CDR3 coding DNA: TGTGCCTCCAGTTTAAGGACAGGGGTAAACTATGGCTACACCTTC. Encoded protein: CASSLRTGVNYGYTF. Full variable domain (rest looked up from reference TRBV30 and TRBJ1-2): SQTIHQWPATLVQPVGSPLSLECTVEGTSNPNLYWYRQAAGRGLQLLFYSVGIGQISSEVPQNLSASRPQDRQFILSSKKLLLSDSGFYLCASSLRTGVNYGYTFGSGTRLTVV.

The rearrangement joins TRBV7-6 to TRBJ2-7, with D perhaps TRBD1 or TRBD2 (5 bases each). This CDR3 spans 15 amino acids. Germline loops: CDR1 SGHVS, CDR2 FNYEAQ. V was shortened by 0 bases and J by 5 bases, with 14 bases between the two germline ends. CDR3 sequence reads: CASSLATGTPNEQYF. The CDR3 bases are TGTGCCAGCAGCTTAGCGACCGGGACGCCGAACGAGCAGTACTTC. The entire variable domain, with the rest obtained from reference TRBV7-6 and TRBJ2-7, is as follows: GAGVSQSPRYKVTKRGQDVALRCDPISGHVSLYWYRQALGQGPEFLTYFNYEAQQDKSGLPNDRFSAERPEGSISTLTIQRTEQRDSAMYRCASSLATGTPNEQYFGPGTRLTVT.

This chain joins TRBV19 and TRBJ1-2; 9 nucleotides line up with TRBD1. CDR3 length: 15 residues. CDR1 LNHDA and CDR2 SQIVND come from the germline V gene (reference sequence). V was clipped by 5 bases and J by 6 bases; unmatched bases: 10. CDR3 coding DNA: TGTGCCAGTAGTGCAGGGGCCCGGACAGGGGATGGCTACACCTTC. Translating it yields CASSAGARTGDGYTF. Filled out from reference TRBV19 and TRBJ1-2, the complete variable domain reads DGGITQSPKYLFRKEGQNVTLSCEQNLNHDAMYWYRQDPGQGLRLIYYSQIVNDFQKGDIAEGYSVSREKKESFPLTVTSAQKNPTAFYLCASSAGARTGDGYTFGSGTRLTVV.

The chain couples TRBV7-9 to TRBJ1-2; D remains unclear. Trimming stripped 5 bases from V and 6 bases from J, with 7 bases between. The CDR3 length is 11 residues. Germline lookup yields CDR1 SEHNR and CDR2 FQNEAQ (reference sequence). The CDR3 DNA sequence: TGTGCCAGCAGCGAGATCAATGGCTACACCTTC. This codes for CASSEINGYTF.

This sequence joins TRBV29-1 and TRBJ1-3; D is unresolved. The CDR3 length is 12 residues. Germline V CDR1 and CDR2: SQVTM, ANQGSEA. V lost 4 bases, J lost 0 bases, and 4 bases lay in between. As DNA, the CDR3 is TGCAGCGTTGTTGTCTCTGGAAACACCATATATTTT. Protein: CSVVVSGNTIYF.

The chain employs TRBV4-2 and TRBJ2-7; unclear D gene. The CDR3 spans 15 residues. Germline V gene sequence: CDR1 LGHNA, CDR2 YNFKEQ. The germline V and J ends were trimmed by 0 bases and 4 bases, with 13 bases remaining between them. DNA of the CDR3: TGTGCCAGCAGCCAAGATCTGGGTGACTTGTACGAGCAGTACTTC. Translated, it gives CASSQDLGDLYEQYF.

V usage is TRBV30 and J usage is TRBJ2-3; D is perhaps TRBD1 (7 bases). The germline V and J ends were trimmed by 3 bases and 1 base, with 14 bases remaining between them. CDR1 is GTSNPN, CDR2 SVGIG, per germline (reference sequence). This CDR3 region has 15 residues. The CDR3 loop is CAWSRGQRGTDTQYF. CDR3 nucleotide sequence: TGTGCCTGGAGCAGGGGACAGCGGGGCACAGATACGCAGTATTTT. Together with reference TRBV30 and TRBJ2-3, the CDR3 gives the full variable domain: SQTIHQWPATLVQPVGSPLSLECTVEGTSNPNLYWYRQAAGRGLQLLFYSVGIGQISSEVPQNLSASRPQDRQFILSSKKLLLSDSGFYLCAWSRGQRGTDTQYFGPGTRLTVL.

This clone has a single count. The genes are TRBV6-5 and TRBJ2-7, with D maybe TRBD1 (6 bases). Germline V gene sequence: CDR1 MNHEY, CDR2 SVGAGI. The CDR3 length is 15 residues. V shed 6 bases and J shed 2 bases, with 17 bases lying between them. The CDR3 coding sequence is TGTGCCAGCAGCCCCTCAGGGGTATCCACCTACGAGCAGTACTTC. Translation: CASSPSGVSTYEQYF.

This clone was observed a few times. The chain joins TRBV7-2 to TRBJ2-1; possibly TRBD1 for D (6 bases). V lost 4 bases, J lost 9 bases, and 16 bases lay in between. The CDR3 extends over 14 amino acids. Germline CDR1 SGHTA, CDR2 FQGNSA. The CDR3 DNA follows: TGTGCCAGCAGCTATCTACAGGGTCGCGGTGAGCAGTTCTTC. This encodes CASSYLQGRGEQFF. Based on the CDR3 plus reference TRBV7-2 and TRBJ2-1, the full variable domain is GAGVSQSPSNKVTEKGKDVELRCDPISGHTALYWYRQSLGQGLEFLIYFQGNSAPDKSGLPSDRFSAERTGGSVSTLTIQRTQQEDSAVYLCASSYLQGRGEQFFGPGTRLTVL.

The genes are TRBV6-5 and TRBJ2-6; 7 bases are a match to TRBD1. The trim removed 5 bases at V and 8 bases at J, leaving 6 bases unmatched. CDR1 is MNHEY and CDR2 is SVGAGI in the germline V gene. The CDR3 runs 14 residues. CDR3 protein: CASSPRQGTNVLTF. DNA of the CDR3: TGTGCCAGCAGTCCTCGACAGGGAACCAACGTCCTGACTTTC.

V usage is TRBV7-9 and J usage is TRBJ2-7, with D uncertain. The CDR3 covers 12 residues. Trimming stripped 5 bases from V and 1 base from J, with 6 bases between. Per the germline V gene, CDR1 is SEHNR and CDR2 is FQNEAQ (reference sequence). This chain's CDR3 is CASSPRSYEQYF. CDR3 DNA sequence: TGTGCCAGCAGCCCGAGGTCCTACGAGCAGTACTTC.

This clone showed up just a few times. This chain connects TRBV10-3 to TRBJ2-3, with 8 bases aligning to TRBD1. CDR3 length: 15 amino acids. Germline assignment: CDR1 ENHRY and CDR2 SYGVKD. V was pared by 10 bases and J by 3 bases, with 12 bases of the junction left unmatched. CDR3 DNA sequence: TGTGCCAGTAGAAGGACAGGGAGTGAAACAGATACGCAGTATTTT. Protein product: CASRRTGSETDTQYF.

CDR3 nucleotides: TGCAGCGTTAGTTTCGGGTCGGCGAACACTGAAGCTTTCTTT. It is translated as CSVSFGSANTEAFF. The V and J genes are TRBV29-1 and TRBJ1-1; D remains unclear. The CDR3 consists of 14 residues. V was pared by 5 bases and J by 1 base, with 14 bases between. In germline, CDR1 is SQVTM, CDR2 ANQGSEA.

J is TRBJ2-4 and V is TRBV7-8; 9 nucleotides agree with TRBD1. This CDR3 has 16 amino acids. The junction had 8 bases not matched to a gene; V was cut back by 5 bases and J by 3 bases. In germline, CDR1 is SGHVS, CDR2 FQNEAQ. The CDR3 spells CASSEQGASGKNIQYF. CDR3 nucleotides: TGTGCCAGCAGCGAACAGGGGGCTTCGGGCAAAAACATTCAGTACTTC.

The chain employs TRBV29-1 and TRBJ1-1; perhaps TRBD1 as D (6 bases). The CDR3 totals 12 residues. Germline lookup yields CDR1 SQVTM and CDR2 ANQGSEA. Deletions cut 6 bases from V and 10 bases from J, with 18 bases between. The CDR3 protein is CSVKGTGRTAFF. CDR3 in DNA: TGCAGCGTCAAGGGAACAGGGAGGACAGCTTTCTTT.

This CDR3 is CASSLRRGLDYEQYF. CDR3 nucleotides: TGTGCCAGCAGCTTACGCAGGGGGCTGGACTACGAGCAGTACTTC. This sequence joins TRBV7-8 and TRBJ2-7, with 8 bases identical to TRBD1. Germline V gene lookup returns CDR1 SGHVS and CDR2 FQNEAQ. V dropped 2 bases and J dropped 3; count of bases not matched to a gene: 6. This CDR3 has 15 amino acids.

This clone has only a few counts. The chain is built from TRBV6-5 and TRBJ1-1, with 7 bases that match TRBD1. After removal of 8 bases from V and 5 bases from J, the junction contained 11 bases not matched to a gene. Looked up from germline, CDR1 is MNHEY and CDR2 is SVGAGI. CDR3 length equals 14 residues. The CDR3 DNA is TGTGCCAGCGCCCCCCGAACCAGGGGGACTGAAGCTTTCTTT. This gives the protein CASAPRTRGTEAFF.

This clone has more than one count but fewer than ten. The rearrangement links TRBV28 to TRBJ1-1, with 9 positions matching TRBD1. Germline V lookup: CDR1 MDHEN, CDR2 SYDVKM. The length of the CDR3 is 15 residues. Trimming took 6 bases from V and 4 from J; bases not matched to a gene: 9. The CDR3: CASSTTGTGRTEAFF. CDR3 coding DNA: TGTGCCAGCAGCACCACCGGGACAGGGCGCACTGAAGCTTTCTTT.

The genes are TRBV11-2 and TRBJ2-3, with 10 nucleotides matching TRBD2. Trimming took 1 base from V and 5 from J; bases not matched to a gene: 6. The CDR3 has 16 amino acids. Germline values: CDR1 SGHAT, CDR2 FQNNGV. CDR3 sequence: CASSLGSGGAGDTQYF. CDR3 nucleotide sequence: TGTGCCAGCAGCTTAGGAAGCGGGGGGGCAGGAGATACGCAGTATTTT.

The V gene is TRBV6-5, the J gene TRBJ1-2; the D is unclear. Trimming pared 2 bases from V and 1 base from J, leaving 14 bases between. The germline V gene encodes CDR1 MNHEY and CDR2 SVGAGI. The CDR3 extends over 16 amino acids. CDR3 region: CASSYGSAANNYGYTF. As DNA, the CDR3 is TGTGCCAGCAGTTACGGTAGTGCAGCTAATAACTATGGCTACACCTTC.

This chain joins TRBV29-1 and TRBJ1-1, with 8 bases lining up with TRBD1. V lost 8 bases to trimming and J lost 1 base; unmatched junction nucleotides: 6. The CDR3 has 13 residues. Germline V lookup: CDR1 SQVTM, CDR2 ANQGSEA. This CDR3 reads CSIGQGPNTEAFF. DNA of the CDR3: TGCAGCATCGGACAGGGCCCGAACACTGAAGCTTTCTTT.

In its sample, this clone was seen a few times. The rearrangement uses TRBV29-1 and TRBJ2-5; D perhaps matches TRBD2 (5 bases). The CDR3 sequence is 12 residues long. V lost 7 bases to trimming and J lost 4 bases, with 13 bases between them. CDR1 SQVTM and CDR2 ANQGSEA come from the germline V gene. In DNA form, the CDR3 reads TGCAGCGCCGACGTCCGGGGAGAGACCCAGTACTTC. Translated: CSADVRGETQYF. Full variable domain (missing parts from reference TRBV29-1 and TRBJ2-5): SAVISQKPSRDICQRGTSLTIQCQVDSQVTMMFWYRQQPGQSLTLIATANQGSEATYESGFVIDKFPISRPNLTFSTLTVSNMSPEDSSIYLCSADVRGETQYFGPGTRLLVL.

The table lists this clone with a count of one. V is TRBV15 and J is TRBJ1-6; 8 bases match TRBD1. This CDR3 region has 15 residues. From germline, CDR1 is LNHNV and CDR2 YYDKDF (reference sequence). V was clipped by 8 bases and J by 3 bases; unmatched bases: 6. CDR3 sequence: CATRPGGLYNSPLHF. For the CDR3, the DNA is TGTGCCACCCGTCCAGGGGGCCTCTATAATTCACCCCTCCACTTT.